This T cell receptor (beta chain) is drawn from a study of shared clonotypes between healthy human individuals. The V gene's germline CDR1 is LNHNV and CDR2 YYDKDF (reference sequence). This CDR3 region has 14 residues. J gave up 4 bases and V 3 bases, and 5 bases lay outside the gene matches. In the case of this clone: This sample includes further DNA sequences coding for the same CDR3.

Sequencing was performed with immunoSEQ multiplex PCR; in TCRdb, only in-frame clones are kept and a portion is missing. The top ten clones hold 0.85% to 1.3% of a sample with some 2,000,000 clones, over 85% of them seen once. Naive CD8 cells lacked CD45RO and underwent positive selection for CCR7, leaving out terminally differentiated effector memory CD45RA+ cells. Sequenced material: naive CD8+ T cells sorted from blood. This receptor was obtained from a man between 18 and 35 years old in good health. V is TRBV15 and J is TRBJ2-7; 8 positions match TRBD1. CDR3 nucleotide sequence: TGTGCCACCAGCAGGGGGACAGGTGGGTACGAGCAGTACTTC. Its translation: CATSRGTGGYEQYF.